The 30 T cell receptor beta chains in this list originate from one sample, sequenced in a study of blood T cell repertoires in COVID-19. Produced via immunoSEQ multiplex PCR; TCRdb's table is partial and in-frame only. The repertoire holds around 110,000 clones, with roughly four fifths as singletons. Sequenced input: peripheral blood. These receptors were taken from an elderly man with COVID-19, enrolled during active disease.

The chain joins TRBV21-1 to TRBJ1-4; the table assigns TRBD1, which was not confirmed against the DNA. TRBV21-1 corresponds to a pseudogene. CDR3 length: 16 amino acids. This CDR3 is CASSKAGPPRDEKLFF. In nucleotides, the CDR3 is TGTGCCAGCAGCAAAGCGGGCCCTCCACGAGATGAAAAACTGTTTTTT.

The CDR3 region has the DNA TGTGCCAGCAGTGAGGTGACAGGGGGTAATGAAAAACTGTTTTTT. Residues: CASSEVTGGNEKLFF. J is TRBJ1-4 and V is TRBV2; 9 bases are shared with TRBD1. The CDR3 covers 15 residues. The germline CDR1 and CDR2 sequences are SNHLY and FYNNEI. The V gene end was trimmed by 3 bases and the J gene end by 4 bases; junction bases not matched to a gene: 3. The variable domain in full, completed from reference TRBV2 and TRBJ1-4, reads EPEVTQTPSHQVTQMGQEVILRCVPISNHLYFYWYRQILGQKVEFLVSFYNNEISEKSEIFDDQFSVERPDGSNFTLKIRSTKLEDSAMYFCASSEVTGGNEKLFFGSGTQLSVL.

This chain joins TRBV4-1 and TRBJ2-5; D unresolved. CDR1 is MGHRA, CDR2 YSYEKL, per germline. The CDR3 length is 17 residues. V was cut by 4 bases and J by 0 bases, with 18 bases left in between. The CDR3 sequence is CASSPYGAGSYQETQYF. The CDR3 DNA follows: TGCGCCAGCAGCCCCTACGGCGCAGGATCGTACCAAGAGACCCAGTACTTC.

On this clone: Relative to the germline gene, one junction end is altered; a read error may explain this. This chain connects TRBV7-7 to TRBJ2-5; possible D gene TRBD1, 5 bases. The CDR3 extends over 13 amino acids. CDR1 SSHAT and CDR2 FNYEAQ come from the germline V gene (reference sequence). The CDR3 region is CASSLDSQETQYF. The CDR3 DNA is TGTGCTAGCAGCTTAGACAGCCAAGAGACCCAGTACTTC.

The chain combines TRBV27 with TRBJ2-2, with 9 bases that match TRBD1. The CDR3 extends over 17 amino acids. CDR1 and CDR2 from the germline V gene are MNHEY and SMNVEV (reference sequence). J was trimmed by 2 bases and V by 5 bases; bases with no gene match: 9. CDR3 region: CASSTSPGQGNTGELFF. CDR3 nucleotides: TGTGCCAGCAGTACATCGCCGGGACAGGGAAACACCGGGGAGCTGTTTTTT.

The V call is TRBV10-3, the J call TRBJ2-5; a weak D match, TRBD1 (6 bases). V was clipped by 4 bases and J by 0 bases, with 9 bases between them. The V gene's germline CDR1 is ENHRY and CDR2 SYGVKD. This CDR3 comprises 14 residues. The CDR3 DNA follows: TGTGCCATCAGTGGTAGGACAGACCAAGAGACCCAGTACTTC. Protein sequence: CAISGRTDQETQYF.

Many counts were recorded for this clone. The chain links TRBV28 to TRBJ1-2; D unresolved. The CDR3 is 18 amino acids. Trimming cost V 5 bases and J 6 bases, with 28 bases left between them. The V gene's germline CDR1 is MDHEN and CDR2 SYDVKM. The CDR3 nucleotides read TGTGCCAGCAGTCCCTTTGGCGAAGAAAGGCGCAGGTCTCATGGCTACACCTTC. Its protein is CASSPFGEERRRSHGYTF.

This chain connects TRBV4-2 to TRBJ2-5; 7 bases agree with TRBD1. From germline, CDR1 is LGHNA and CDR2 YNFKEQ. Trimming took 4 bases from V and 3 from J; bases not matched to a gene: 11. This CDR3 contains 16 residues. The CDR3 region is CASSRSSGGFKETQYF. CDR3 nucleotide sequence: TGTGCCAGCAGCCGATCCTCAGGGGGTTTCAAAGAGACCCAGTACTTC.

The V and J genes are TRBV4-2 and TRBJ2-2, with a tentative D call TRBD2 (6 bases). Germline CDR1 reads LGHNA; CDR2 reads YNFKEQ. The length of the CDR3 is 18 residues. Trimming removed 1 base at V and 6 bases at J, with 21 bases between. The DNA of the CDR3 is TGTGCCAGCAGCCAAGGATTATTAGCGGAAGGGTTATCCGGGGAGCTGTTTTTT. Its translation is CASSQGLLAEGLSGELFF.

This clone was detected only once. The chain couples TRBV18 to TRBJ1-4; D is unclear. With 2 bases removed from V and 7 bases from J, the gap between germline ends came to 11 bases. The CDR3 runs to 14 residues. Germline values: CDR1 KGHSH, CDR2 LQKENI. The CDR3 coding sequence is TGTGCCAGCTCACCATTCGAAGGGAGTGAAAAACTGTTTTTT. Its translation is CASSPFEGSEKLFF.

This clone appeared once. This CDR3 is CASSIWSAGEQYF. The CDR3 nucleotides read TGTGCCAGTAGTATTTGGTCGGCAGGCGAGCAGTACTTC. V and J are TRBV19 and TRBJ2-7; D uncertain. Germline V gene lookup returns CDR1 LNHDA and CDR2 SQIVND (reference sequence). The CDR3 is 13 residues long. Trimming left V 3 bases short and J 6 bases short, with 12 bases between.

A single count supports this clone. The chain combines TRBV7-9 with TRBJ2-7; 10 bases are shared with TRBD2. CDR1 is SEHNR, CDR2 FQNEAQ, per germline (reference sequence). J gave up 4 bases and V 2 bases, and 5 bases lay outside the gene matches. The CDR3 loop spans 15 amino acids. The CDR3 bases are TGTGCCAGCAGCTTAACAACTAGCGGGATTTACGAGCAGTACTTC. This codes for CASSLTTSGIYEQYF.

This clone has more than one count but fewer than ten. V and J are TRBV5-6 and TRBJ2-7; D call uncertain. The germline gives CDR1 SGHDT, CDR2 YYEEEE. This CDR3 region has 14 residues. Trimming removed 3 bases from V and 4 bases from J, with 14 bases in between. CDR3 loop: CASSYGDPGYEQYF. CDR3 bases: TGTGCCAGCAGCTATGGAGACCCCGGGTACGAGCAGTACTTC.

The V and J genes are TRBV5-1 and TRBJ1-4, with 7 nucleotides matching TRBD1. V lost 7 bases and J lost 7; bases outside the gene matches: 28. Germline V CDR1 and CDR2: SGHRS, YFSETQ. The CDR3 runs to 20 residues. In DNA, the CDR3 is TGCGCCAGCGGACCCACTTGGGGCCGGGACAGCCCCTCCGAGGGTGAAAAACTGTTTTTT. This encodes CASGPTWGRDSPSEGEKLFF.

This clone was picked up a small number of times. This sequence joins TRBV6-5 and TRBJ1-2, with a possible D match to TRBD1 (6 bases). The CDR3 sequence is 14 residues long. Trimming took 0 bases from V and 8 from J, leaving 13 bases between them. Germline values: CDR1 MNHEY, CDR2 SVGAGI. The CDR3 protein is CASSYSRGSLGYTF. The CDR3 region has the DNA TGTGCCAGCAGTTACTCCAGGGGCAGCTTGGGCTACACCTTC.

This chain links TRBV28 with TRBJ2-7; 9 bases match TRBD1. Germline CDR1 MDHEN, CDR2 SYDVKM. The CDR3 has 14 residues. V trimming: 5 bases; J trimming: 5 bases; junction bases outside the gene matches: 7. The CDR3 reads CASSPRDRVHEQYF. The CDR3 region has the DNA TGTGCCAGCAGTCCCCGGGACAGGGTCCACGAGCAGTACTTC. Full variable domain (outside the CDR3, taken from reference TRBV28 and TRBJ2-7): DVKVTQSSRYLVKRTGEKVFLECVQDMDHENMFWYRQDPGLGLRLIYFSYDVKMKEKGDIPEGYSVSREKKERFSLILESASTNQTSMYLCASSPRDRVHEQYFGPGTRLTVT.

The rearrangement links TRBV24-1 to TRBJ2-3, with TRBD2 identical over 16 bases. Germline V CDR1 and CDR2: KGHDR, SFDVKD. The V segment lost 10 bases and the J segment 4 bases; nucleotides outside the gene matches: 1. The CDR3 loop spans 14 amino acids. The chain's CDR3 is CATGTSGRADTQYF. The CDR3 DNA sequence: TGTGCCACGGGGACTAGCGGGAGGGCAGATACGCAGTATTTT.

V and J are TRBV4-2 and TRBJ2-1; TRBD2 agrees at 8 bases. The V segment lost 0 bases and the J segment 8 bases; nucleotides outside the gene matches: 15. The length of the CDR3 is 18 residues. Germline V gene sequence: CDR1 LGHNA, CDR2 YNFKEQ. The CDR3 DNA is TGTGCCAGCAGCCAAGATTACGCTAGCGGGCGGAAAGGGGATGAGCAGTTCTTC. Its translation is CASSQDYASGRKGDEQFF.

The chain links TRBV6-5 to TRBJ1-5; D possibly corresponds to TRBD1 (6 bases). Germline V CDR1 and CDR2: MNHEY, SVGAGI. V lost 7 bases and J lost 3, with 13 bases in between. The CDR3 has 14 amino acids. CDR3: CASTPEGVNQPQHF. As DNA, the CDR3 is TGTGCCAGCACTCCCGAGGGGGTCAATCAGCCCCAGCATTTT.

This clone was seen just once. V gene TRBV5-4 combines with J gene TRBJ2-7; D is possibly TRBD2 (6 bases). This CDR3 contains 14 residues. The V end was cut by 0 bases, the J end by 6 bases, with 13 bases between. In germline, CDR1 is SGHNT, CDR2 YYREEE (reference sequence). DNA of the CDR3: TGTGCCAGCAGCTTGGAGGGTGGAGGGATCGAGCAGTACTTC. This gives the protein CASSLEGGGIEQYF.

This clone came up a few times. The V gene is TRBV4-1, the J gene TRBJ2-6, with D perhaps TRBD2 (5 bases). This CDR3 spans 14 amino acids. CDR1 and CDR2 from the germline V gene are MGHRA and YSYEKL. V was shortened by 10 bases and J by 4 bases, with 14 bases between the two germline ends. The CDR3 DNA reads as TGCGCCACTACACCGACGGGGGGGGCCAACGTCCTGACTTTC. Its protein product is CATTPTGGANVLTF.

This chain joins TRBV5-6 and TRBJ1-2; D ambiguous. The germline V and J ends were trimmed by 1 base and 3 bases, with 13 bases remaining between them. The CDR3 runs to 15 residues. From germline, CDR1 is SGHDT and CDR2 YYEEEE. In nucleotides, the CDR3 is TGTGCCAGCAGCTTGAACCTTCGGGGAGACTATGGCTACACCTTC. Encoded protein: CASSLNLRGDYGYTF.

In this sample, this clone turned up a few times. The chain recombines TRBV7-8 with TRBJ1-1, with D tentatively TRBD1 (6 bases). V lost 4 bases and J lost 9, with 12 bases in between. The length of the CDR3 is 12 residues. CDR1 SGHVS and CDR2 FQNEAQ come from the germline V gene. CDR3 protein: CASSSRTVQAFF. The DNA for the CDR3 is TGTGCCAGCAGCTCCAGGACAGTACAAGCTTTCTTT.

The table lists this clone with a few counts. The chain joins TRBV24-1 to TRBJ2-1, with 8 bases lining up with TRBD2. The CDR3 runs 17 residues. Germline values: CDR1 KGHDR, CDR2 SFDVKD. The trim removed 3 bases at V and 8 bases at J, leaving 14 bases unmatched. The CDR3 is CATSDVASGRGVDEQFF. As DNA, the CDR3 is TGTGCCACCAGTGATGTTGCAAGCGGGCGGGGGGTCGATGAGCAGTTCTTC.

The V gene is TRBV6-1, the J gene TRBJ2-7; tentatively, D is TRBD2 (5 bases). The germline V gene encodes CDR1 MNHNS and CDR2 SASEGT. The CDR3 contains 13 residues. V dropped 2 bases and J dropped 5 bases, with 10 bases sitting between them. The CDR3 bases are TGTGCCAGCAGTGAACGGGCGCGGGACGAGCAGTACTTC. Amino acids: CASSERARDEQYF.

The chain carries TRBV10-3 and TRBJ2-3, with D unresolved. The germline V gene encodes CDR1 ENHRY and CDR2 SYGVKD. V was cut by 2 bases and J by 3 bases, with 6 bases left in between. There are 13 residues in the CDR3. The CDR3 DNA sequence: TGTGCCATCAGTGAGCCCAATACAGATACGCAGTATTTT. This gives the protein CAISEPNTDTQYF.

The chain couples TRBV30 to TRBJ1-3, with D tentatively TRBD1 (6 bases). The CDR3 runs to 16 residues. Between the trimmed V and J ends, which lost 6 bases and 0 bases, there was a span of 18 bases. The germline gives CDR1 GTSNPN, CDR2 SVGIG (reference sequence). CDR3 sequence: CACAPGQFTSGNTIYF. CDR3 in DNA: TGTGCCTGTGCACCTGGACAGTTCACCTCTGGAAACACCATATATTTT.

The V gene is TRBV19, the J gene TRBJ1-2; TRBD1 agrees at 7 bases. The V gene end was trimmed by 6 bases and the J gene end by 8 bases; junction bases not matched to a gene: 6. Germline CDR1 LNHDA, CDR2 SQIVND (reference sequence). The CDR3 is 12 residues long. The CDR3 region is CASRTGDIGYTF. Here the CDR3 DNA reads TGTGCCAGTAGAACAGGGGATATCGGCTACACCTTC.

The V and J genes are TRBV27 and TRBJ2-7; weak D call: TRBD2 (6 bases). CDR1 is MNHEY, CDR2 SMNVEV, per germline (reference sequence). V was pared by 3 bases and J by 5 bases, with 17 bases between. The CDR3 contains 15 residues. The CDR3 here is CASSLRAGGTDEQYF. For the CDR3, the DNA is TGTGCCAGCAGTTTGCGAGCGGGCGGCACCGACGAGCAGTACTTC.

The sample holds a few counts of this clone. The chain links TRBV4-1 to TRBJ1-5, with D unclear. Trimming stripped 5 bases from V and 3 bases from J, with 14 bases between. Germline V CDR1 and CDR2: MGHRA, YSYEKL. The CDR3 has 15 residues. The CDR3 coding sequence is TGCGCCAGCAGCTCCTCGGTGAGGGCCAATCAGCCCCAGCATTTT. Amino acid sequence: CASSSSVRANQPQHF.